This T cell receptor (beta chain) was recorded in a study of blood T cell repertoires in COVID-19. About the study: Spain, Italy and the United States supplied samples that represented acute and convalescent COVID-19. The analysed material was cDNA or gDNA that came from T cells, B-cell-depleted T cells, or PBMCs.

CDR3 size: 18 residues. The junction had 15 bases not matched to a gene; V was cut back by 5 bases and J by 2 bases. Germline CDR1 reads SEHNR; CDR2 reads FQNEAQ (reference sequence). In the original workflow: Scientists estimated how many nucleated cells there were by amplifying reference gene primers. Generated by immunoSEQ multiplex PCR, the TCRdb table keeps only in-frame clones and is missing some. The V and J calls and clone size were taken over from that table, and D and trimming were inferred from the DNA. The sample has roughly 200,000 clones, roughly 84% seen once. This receptor was identified in a middle-aged man with active or convalescent COVID-19. Sequencing input: peripheral blood. This chain connects TRBV7-9 to TRBJ2-5, with 9 bases matching TRBD1. CDR3 DNA sequence: TGTGCCAGCAGCCCGGGGATAACAGGGGGCATAGGGCAAGAGACCCAGTACTTC. The encoded protein is CASSPGITGGIGQETQYF.